The TCR beta chain described here comes from a study of T cell changes during pregnancy in multiple sclerosis. The CDR3 consists of 16 residues. With 3 bases clipped from V and 6 bases from J, the junction kept 7 bases outside the gene matches. The V gene's germline CDR1 is LGHNA and CDR2 YNFKEQ. Clones were read by immunoSEQ multiplex PCR, and TCRdb kept only the in-frame ones, dropping some. The sample contains roughly 42,000 clones, about 90% of which appear only once. The J gene is TRBJ2-7, the V gene TRBV4-2; TRBD2 agrees at 14 bases. The source is a female donor in good health, enrolled as a control in a pregnancy study. Sequencing used CD4+ T cells from peripheral blood mononuclear cells, obtained in the second trimester of pregnancy. The CDR3 loop is CASSHSGTSGGGEQYF. CDR3 DNA: TGTGCCAGCAGCCACTCCGGGACTAGCGGGGGAGGCGAGCAGTACTTC.